These 18 T cell receptor beta chains were all obtained from the same sample, sequenced in a study of cytomegalovirus exposure and HLA in healthy donors. Both 60 Vbeta primers and 13 Jbeta primers went into the PCR. Sequenced by immunoSEQ multiplex PCR; TCRdb stores in-frame clones only, minus some. The specimen's table records roughly 120,000 clones. Sequencing was performed on PBMCs. The receptors here all came from a man aged 35 to 55 in good health and CMV-seronegative.

This chain joins TRBV9 and TRBJ2-2, with 9 bases matching TRBD2. The CDR3 extends over 14 amino acids. V lost 3 bases and J lost 8; bases outside the gene matches: 5. Germline V CDR1 and CDR2: SGDLS, YYNGEE. The chain's CDR3 is CASSAGLASGELFF. The CDR3 DNA is TGTGCCAGCAGCGCCGGACTAGCGAGTGGGGAGCTGTTTTTT. The whole variable domain, remainder taken from reference TRBV9 and TRBJ2-2, is DSGVTQTPKHLITATGQRVTLRCSPRSGDLSVYWYQQSLDQGLQFLIQYYNGEERAKGNILERFSAQQFPDLHSELNLSSLELGDSALYFCASSAGLASGELFFGEGSRLTVL.

The rearrangement uses TRBV5-8 and TRBJ2-2, with 10 bases aligning to TRBD2. V trimming: 3 bases; J trimming: 6 bases; junction bases outside the gene matches: 14. This CDR3 comprises 18 residues. Germline V gives CDR1 SGHTS, CDR2 YDEGEE. CDR3 protein: CASSWRLVLAGLPGELFF. The DNA of the CDR3 is TGTGCCAGCAGCTGGCGACTCGTACTAGCGGGATTACCCGGGGAGCTGTTTTTT.

Frequency places this clone as medium-sized. The V and J genes are TRBV10-1 and TRBJ2-5; D remains unclear. The CDR3 loop spans 14 amino acids. Germline values: CDR1 WNHNN, CDR2 SYGVQD (reference sequence). V was trimmed by 3 bases and J by 5 bases, leaving 13 bases between them. This CDR3 is CASSELRRTETQYF. The DNA of the CDR3 is TGCGCCAGCAGTGAATTGAGGCGTACGGAGACCCAGTACTTC.

The chain carries TRBV19 and TRBJ2-7; possibly TRBD2 for D (5 bases). With 3 bases removed from V and 0 bases from J, the gap between germline ends came to 12 bases. This CDR3 comprises 15 residues. Germline CDR1 reads LNHDA; CDR2 reads SQIVND (reference sequence). CDR3 sequence (DNA): TGTGCCAGTAGTATCTCCTTGCGGGCCTCCTACGAGCAGTACTTC. It codes for CASSISLRASYEQYF.

The chain couples TRBV7-9 to TRBJ2-3; 8 nucleotides match TRBD2. Germline CDR1 is SEHNR and CDR2 is FQNEAQ (reference sequence). The CDR3 has 15 amino acids. V was pared by 5 bases and J by 4 bases, with 8 bases of the junction left unmatched. This CDR3 is CASSTIAGSPDTQYF. For the CDR3, the DNA is TGTGCCAGCAGCACCATAGCGGGATCTCCAGATACGCAGTATTTT.

The CDR3 loop is CASSRTGLEVGELFF. DNA of the CDR3: TGTGCCAGCAGCCGGACCGGACTTGAGGTCGGGGAGCTGTTTTTT. This sequence joins TRBV7-2 and TRBJ2-2, with D possibly matching TRBD2 (5 bases). Germline V gives CDR1 SGHTA, CDR2 FQGNSA. Trimming stripped 5 bases from V and 7 bases from J, with 17 bases between. The CDR3 runs to 15 residues.

The chain combines TRBV5-5 with TRBJ2-7; no clear D gene. CDR1 SGHKS and CDR2 YYEKEE come from the germline V gene (reference sequence). This CDR3 has 13 amino acids. V was cut by 4 bases and J by 6 bases, with 14 bases left in between. The DNA for the CDR3 is TGTGCCAGCAGCCTGTTGCCGGTCGGCGAGCAGTACTTC. This gives the protein CASSLLPVGEQYF.

The gene calls are TRBV5-4 and TRBJ2-7; TRBD1 is a possible D gene (7 bases). Germline V gene sequence: CDR1 SGHNT, CDR2 YYREEE (reference sequence). V gave up 4 bases and J gave up 5 bases, with 16 bases separating them. This CDR3 spans 14 amino acids. CDR3 protein: CASSAEGQSHEQYF. The CDR3 DNA is TGTGCCAGCAGCGCGGAGGGACAGTCCCACGAGCAGTACTTC.

The genes are TRBV30 and TRBJ2-7; 8 nucleotides match TRBD2. V shed 1 base and J 2 bases; nucleotides not matched to a gene: 4. The CDR3 length is 14 residues. Germline V gene sequence: CDR1 GTSNPN, CDR2 SVGIG (reference sequence). In DNA form, the CDR3 reads TGTGCCTGGAGTGGGGGACTAGTCACCTACGAGCAGTACTTC. It is translated as CAWSGGLVTYEQYF.

This chain links TRBV2 with TRBJ2-7; TRBD2 agrees at 10 bases. There are 16 residues in the CDR3. The junction had 12 bases not matched to a gene; V was cut back by 5 bases and J by 5 bases. CDR1 is SNHLY, CDR2 FYNNEI, per germline. The CDR3 coding sequence is TGTGCCAGCAGTAATCCCCTCACTAGCGGGATACACGAGCAGTACTTC. Encoded protein: CASSNPLTSGIHEQYF.

The chain has TRBV2 and TRBJ2-5; D uncertain. The J call may be faulty, since TRBJ2-7 better matches the DNA end. The CDR3 is 13 amino acids. The germline gives CDR1 SNHLY, CDR2 FYNNEI. CDR3 DNA: TGTGCCAGCAGTGAGTGGGCACCTGGCGAGCAGTACTTC. Residues: CASSEWAPGEQYF.

This chain uses TRBV5-1 with TRBJ2-1, with 9 bases matching TRBD1. Germline V gives CDR1 SGHRS, CDR2 YFSETQ. Germline trimming cut 2 bases from V and 5 bases from J; bases unmatched to any gene: 5. The length of the CDR3 is 15 residues. CDR3: CASSFGQGNNNEQFF. For the CDR3, the DNA is TGCGCCAGCAGCTTCGGACAGGGGAATAACAATGAGCAGTTCTTC.

J is TRBJ2-7 and V is TRBV11-3; no clear D. This CDR3 spans 14 amino acids. Trimming removed 3 bases at V and 0 bases at J, with 9 bases between. Germline V gene data show CDR1 as SGHNT and CDR2 as YENEEA. The CDR3 region has the DNA TGTGCCAGCAGCTTTAATCCGAGCTCCTACGAGCAGTACTTC. This encodes CASSFNPSSYEQYF.

The V gene is TRBV11-3, the J gene TRBJ1-2, with 9 bases aligning to TRBD1. V shed 6 bases and J 7 bases; nucleotides not matched to a gene: 12. CDR1 and CDR2 (germline): SGHNT, YENEEA. This CDR3 has 15 residues. CDR3 DNA sequence: TGTGCCAGCAGGGATCGGACAGGGGTCTTGAGTGGCTACACCTTC. Protein sequence: CASRDRTGVLSGYTF.

The rearrangement links TRBV2 to TRBJ1-1; the match to TRBD1 covers 8 bases. After removal of 7 bases from V and 1 base from J, the junction contained 20 bases not matched to a gene. This CDR3 is 19 amino acids long. The V gene's germline CDR1 is SNHLY and CDR2 FYNNEI. The CDR3 sequence is CASIPAIKSGGAENTEAFF. For the CDR3, the DNA is TGTGCCAGCATTCCGGCAATCAAATCAGGGGGCGCAGAGAACACTGAAGCTTTCTTT.

This chain connects TRBV7-2 to TRBJ2-1; tentative D call: TRBD1 (6 bases). The CDR3 has 15 amino acids. V was cut by 6 bases and J by 10 bases, with 22 bases left in between. Germline V lookup: CDR1 SGHTA, CDR2 FQGNSA. The CDR3 here is CASRRDLGGEGEQFF. The CDR3 DNA reads TGTGCCAGCAGAAGAGATTTAGGGGGAGAAGGGGAGCAGTTCTTC.

The chain links TRBV7-2 to TRBJ2-7, with TRBD2 matching 12 bases. V was clipped by 5 bases and J by 6 bases; unmatched bases: 8. The CDR3 totals 15 residues. Germline values: CDR1 SGHTA, CDR2 FQGNSA. The DNA of the CDR3 is TGTGCCAGCAGCCAGACTAGCGGGAGTTCCGGCGAGCAGTACTTC. Encoded protein: CASSQTSGSSGEQYF. The variable domain in full, with the rest retrieved from reference TRBV7-2 and TRBJ2-7, is GAGVSQSPSNKVTEKGKDVELRCDPISGHTALYWYRQSLGQGLEFLIYFQGNSAPDKSGLPSDRFSAERTGGSVSTLTIQRTQQEDSAVYLCASSQTSGSSGEQYFGPGTRLTVT.

The chain has TRBV11-3 and TRBJ2-7, with D perhaps matching TRBD2 (6 bases). The germline V gene has CDR1 SGHNT and CDR2 YENEEA. V shed 2 bases and J shed 5 bases, with 16 bases lying between them. This CDR3 is 15 amino acids long. CDR3 nucleotide sequence: TGTGCCAGCAGCTTAACGGGACTGGGGTCTAACGAGCAGTACTTC. This codes for CASSLTGLGSNEQYF. The full variable domain, with the rest looked up from reference TRBV11-3 and TRBJ2-7, is EAGVVQSPRYKIIEKKQPVAFWCNPISGHNTLYWYLQNLGQGPELLIRYENEEAVDDSQLPKDRFSAERLKGVDSTLKIQPAELGDSAVYLCASSLTGLGSNEQYFGPGTRLTVT.